This TCR beta chain was captured in a study of read filtering for tumor transcriptome and immune sequencing. General study points: Without single-read clonotypes, shared clonotype proportions correlated more between IR-seq and RNA-seq.

Molecular barcoded adaptors covering alpha/delta and beta/gamma chains were used on approximately 400 ng RNA. TCRdb processed the reads anew with MiXCR; each CDR3 protein has one entry. The data contain tens of thousands of distinct CDR3 sequences, roughly 19% of them singletons. This clonotype was detected many times. The target antigen is unknown. Deletions cut 4 bases from V and 4 bases from J, with 13 bases between. The CDR3 is 14 amino acids. Germline loops: CDR1 LGHDT, CDR2 YNNKEL (reference sequence). The TCR originated in a donor older than 35 with multiple myeloma. This chain joins TRBV3-1 and TRBJ2-5, with D perhaps given as TRBD1 or TRBD2 (5 bases each). Sequencing was carried out using a population of CD138-negative cells sorted from bone marrow. CDR3 DNA: TGTGCCAGCAGCCCACTAGGGGAGCGAGAGACCCAGTACTTC. Translating gives CASSPLGERETQYF.